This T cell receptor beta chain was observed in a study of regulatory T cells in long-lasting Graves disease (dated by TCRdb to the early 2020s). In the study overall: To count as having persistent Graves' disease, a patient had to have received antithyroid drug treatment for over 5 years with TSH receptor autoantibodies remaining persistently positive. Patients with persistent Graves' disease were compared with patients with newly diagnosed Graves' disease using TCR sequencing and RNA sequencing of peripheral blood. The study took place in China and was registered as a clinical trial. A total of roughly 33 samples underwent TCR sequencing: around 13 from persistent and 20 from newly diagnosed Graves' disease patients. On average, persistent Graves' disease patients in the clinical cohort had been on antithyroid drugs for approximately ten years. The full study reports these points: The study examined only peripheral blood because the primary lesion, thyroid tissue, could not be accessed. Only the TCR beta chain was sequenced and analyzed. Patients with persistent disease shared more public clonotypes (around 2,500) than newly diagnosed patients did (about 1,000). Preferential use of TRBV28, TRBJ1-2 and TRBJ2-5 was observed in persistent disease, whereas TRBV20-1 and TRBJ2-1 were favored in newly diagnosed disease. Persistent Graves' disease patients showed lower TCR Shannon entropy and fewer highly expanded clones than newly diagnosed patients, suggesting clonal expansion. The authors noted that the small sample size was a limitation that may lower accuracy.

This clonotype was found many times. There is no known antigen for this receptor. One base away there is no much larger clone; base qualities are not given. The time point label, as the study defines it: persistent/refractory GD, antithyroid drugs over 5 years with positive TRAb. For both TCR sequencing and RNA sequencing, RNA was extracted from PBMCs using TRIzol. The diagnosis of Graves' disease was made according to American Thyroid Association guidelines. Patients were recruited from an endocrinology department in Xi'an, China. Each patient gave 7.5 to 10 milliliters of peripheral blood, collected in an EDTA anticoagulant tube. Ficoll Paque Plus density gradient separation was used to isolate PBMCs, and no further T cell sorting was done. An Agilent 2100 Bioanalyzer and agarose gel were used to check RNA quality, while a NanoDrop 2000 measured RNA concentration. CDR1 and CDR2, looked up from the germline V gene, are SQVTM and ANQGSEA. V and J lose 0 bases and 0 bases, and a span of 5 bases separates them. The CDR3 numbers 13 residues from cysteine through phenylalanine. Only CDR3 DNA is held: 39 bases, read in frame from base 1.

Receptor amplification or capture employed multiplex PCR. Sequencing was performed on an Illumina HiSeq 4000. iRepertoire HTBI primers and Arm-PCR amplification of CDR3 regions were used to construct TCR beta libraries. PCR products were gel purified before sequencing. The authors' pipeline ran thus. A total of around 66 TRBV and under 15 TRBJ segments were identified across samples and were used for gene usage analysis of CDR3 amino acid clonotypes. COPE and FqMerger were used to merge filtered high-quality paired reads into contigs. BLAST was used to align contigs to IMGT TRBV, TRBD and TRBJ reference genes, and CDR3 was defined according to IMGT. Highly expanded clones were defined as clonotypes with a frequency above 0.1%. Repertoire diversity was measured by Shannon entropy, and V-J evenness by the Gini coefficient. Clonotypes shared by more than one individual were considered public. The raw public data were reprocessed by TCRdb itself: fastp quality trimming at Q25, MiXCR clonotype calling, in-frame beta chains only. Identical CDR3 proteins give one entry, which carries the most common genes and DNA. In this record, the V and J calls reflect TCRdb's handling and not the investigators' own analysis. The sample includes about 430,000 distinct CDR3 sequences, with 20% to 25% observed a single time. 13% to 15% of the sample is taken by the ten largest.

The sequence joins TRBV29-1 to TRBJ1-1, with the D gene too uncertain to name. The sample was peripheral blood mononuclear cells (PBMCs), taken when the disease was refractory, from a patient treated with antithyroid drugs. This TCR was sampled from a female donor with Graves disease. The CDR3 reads CSVEEGLNTEAFF. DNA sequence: TGCAGCGTTGAAGAAGGACTGAACACTGAAGCTTTCTTT.